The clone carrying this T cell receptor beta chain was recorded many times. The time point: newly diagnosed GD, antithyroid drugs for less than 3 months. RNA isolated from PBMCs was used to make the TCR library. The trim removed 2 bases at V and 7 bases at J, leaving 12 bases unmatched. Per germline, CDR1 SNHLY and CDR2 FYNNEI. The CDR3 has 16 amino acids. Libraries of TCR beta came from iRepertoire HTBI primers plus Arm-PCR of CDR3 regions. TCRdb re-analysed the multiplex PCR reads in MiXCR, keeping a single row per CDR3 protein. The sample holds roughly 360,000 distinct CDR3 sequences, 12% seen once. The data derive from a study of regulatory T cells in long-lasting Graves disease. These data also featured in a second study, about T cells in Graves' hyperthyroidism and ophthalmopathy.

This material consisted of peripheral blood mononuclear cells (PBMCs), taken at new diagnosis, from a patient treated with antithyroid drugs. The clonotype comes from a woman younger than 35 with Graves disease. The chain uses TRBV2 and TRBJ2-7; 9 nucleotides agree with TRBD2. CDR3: CASSESRLAGWGEQYF. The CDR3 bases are TGTGCCAGCAGTGAATCTAGGCTAGCGGGATGGGGTGAGCAGTACTTC.